Many counts were recorded for the clone carrying this T cell receptor (beta chain). No antigen is known for it. The library was built from roughly 400 ng RNA with molecular barcoded adaptors for alpha/delta and beta/gamma chains. TCRdb reprocessed the reads with MiXCR, giving one entry per CDR3 protein. The sample shows around 40,000 distinct CDR3 sequences, around 13% of them seen only once. Sampling of bone marrow took place during active disease in every patient. V was shortened by 6 bases and J by 3 bases, with 14 bases between the two germline ends. The CDR3 has 14 amino acids. The entry originates in a study of read filtering for tumor transcriptome and immune sequencing. Findings of the study overall: This fraction held mixed bone marrow immune cells after CD138-negative sorting. Approximately 82% of IR-seq clonotypes had one read, totaling around 4% of reads; RNA-seq: 74.6% and 44.6%.

The genes are TRBV12-3 or TRBV12-4 and TRBJ1-2; TRBD1 might be the D (6 bases). Sequencing used a population of CD138-negative cells sorted from bone marrow. This TCR derives from a donor aged 40 or over with multiple myeloma. The chain's CDR3 is CASSLGQIDYGYTF. The CDR3 DNA reads as TGTGCCAGCAGCCTCGGACAGATTGACTATGGCTACACCTTC.